Reported below is one T cell receptor (beta chain). Its antigen has not been determined. At one of its ends the junction is not consistent with the germline gene, which may arise from a read error. According to the germline V gene, CDR1 reads ENHRY and CDR2 reads SYGVKD. The CDR3 sequence holds 16 residues, the cysteine and phenylalanine included. Only CDR3 DNA remains: 48 bases, in frame from the first base. The data were obtained in a study of brain metastases from non-small cell lung cancer (dated by TCRdb to about 2019). Notes on the research overall: The immune microenvironment of paired resected primary tumors and brain metastases from non-small-cell lung cancer patients was profiled. Study-level results and caveats: Lower T-cell infiltration was exhibited by brain metastases compared with primary tumors (P < 0.001). T-cell clones appeared expanded in approximately 68% of brain metastases relative to the matched primary tumors. TCR repertoires were found to be largely shared between paired brain metastases and primary tumors, although sparse T-cell densities were observed in the brain metastases.

A cohort of fewer than 40 patients with surgically resected non-small-cell lung cancer, for whom both primary tumor and brain metastasis specimens were available, was included. Archival formalin-fixed, paraffin-embedded tissues were used as the tumor specimens. Libraries were made using the immunoSEQ multiplex PCR assay. Sequencing of the T-cell receptor beta chain repertoire was carried out together with a 770-gene immune expression panel. What TCRdb holds here is the immuneACCESS table cut down to in-frame rearrangements. Part of the clones is not present; checked against another copy, under half of the missing clones reflect an unresolved V gene, and the others are unexplained. This sample has about 2,600 clones in its table, and around 90% of those were observed once. The biggest ten clones account for 3.8% of the sample.

This TCR was recovered from a donor at least 40 years old with non-small cell lung cancer. The V and J segments used are TRBV10-3 and TRBJ2-7; 9 central bases correspond to TRBD1. The source material was primary lung tumor tissue. The sample's cell subset or site, from its label and the paper: primary lung tumor paired with brain metastasis. CDR3 sequence: CAIRRDRVDGTYEQYF. The nucleotides are TGTGCCATCAGACGGGACAGGGTAGACGGGACCTACGAGCAGTACTTT.